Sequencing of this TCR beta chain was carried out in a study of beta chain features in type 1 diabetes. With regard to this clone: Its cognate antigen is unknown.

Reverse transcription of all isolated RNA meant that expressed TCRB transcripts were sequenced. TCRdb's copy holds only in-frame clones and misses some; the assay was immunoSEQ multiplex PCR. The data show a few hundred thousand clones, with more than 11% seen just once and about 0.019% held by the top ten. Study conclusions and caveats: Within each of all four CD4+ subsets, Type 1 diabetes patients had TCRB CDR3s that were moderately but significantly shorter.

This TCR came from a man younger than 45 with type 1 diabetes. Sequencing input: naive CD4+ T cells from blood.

In DNA, the CDR3 is TGCGCCAGCAGCCAATTTCGAGACACACTAGCGGGAGGGCTCGAGCAGTACTTC. Protein: CASSQFRDTLAGGLEQYF. The V gene is TRBV4-1, the J gene TRBJ2-7; TRBD2 matches 13 bases. The ends lost 2 bases at V and 6 bases at J; junction bases unmatched: 13. This CDR3 is built from 18 residues. Germline V CDR1 and CDR2: MGHRA, YSYEKL.